This T cell receptor (beta chain) originates from a study of T cell responses to AZD1222 COVID-19 vaccine. Study-wide points: Close to half of spike-specific TCRs reportedly recognize unmutated variant regions. Donors skewed white British and female; clonal diversity was possibly underestimated.

Some clones are missing from TCRdb's copy, which holds only in-frame ones; the method was immunoSEQ multiplex PCR. Of under 80,000 clones in the sample, roughly four fifths are singletons; the top ten hold roughly 25%. The trim removed 7 bases at V and 5 bases at J, leaving 10 bases unmatched. The CDR3 is 13 amino acids. CDR1 is GTSNPN, CDR2 SVGIG, per germline (reference sequence). This clone has only a few counts. Its antigen is unidentified. Sequencing was performed on peripheral blood, taken 28 days after the second AZD1222 dose. The chain carries TRBV30 and TRBJ1-1; 7 bases are shared with TRBD1. The origin of this receptor is an adult who received the AZD1222 COVID-19 vaccine. This CDR3 reads CASRRQGGTEAFF. The CDR3 region has the DNA TGTGCCTCTAGGAGACAGGGAGGGACTGAAGCTTTCTTT.